What follows are 7 T cell receptor beta chains derived from one specimen sequenced in a study of blood T cell repertoires in COVID-19. TCRdb keeps only in-frame clones here, not all; method: immunoSEQ multiplex PCR. The data show some 140,000 clones, with over 60% seen just once and under 2% held by the top ten. The sequencing sample was made of peripheral blood. These receptor sequences come from a man older than 75 with acute or convalescent COVID-19.

V gene TRBV5-1 combines with J gene TRBJ2-2; 7 bases map to TRBD1. The CDR3 spans 15 residues. Germline CDR1 is SGHRS and CDR2 is YFSETQ. V shed 0 bases and J 6 bases; nucleotides not matched to a gene: 5. CDR3 sequence (DNA): TGCGCCAGCAGCTTGGTAGGGGGCGCGGCCGGGGAGCTGTTTTTT. Its protein product is CASSLVGGAAGELFF. Using reference TRBV5-1 and TRBJ2-2 for the parts outside the CDR3, the full variable domain is KAGVTQTPRYLIKTRGQQVTLSCSPISGHRSVSWYQQTPGQGLQFLFEYFSETQRNKGNFPGRFSGRQFSNSRSEMNVSTLELGDSALYLCASSLVGGAAGELFFGEGSRLTVL.

The chain employs TRBV19 and TRBJ1-2; 8 positions agree with TRBD1. This CDR3 has 15 amino acids. The V segment lost 1 base and the J segment 8 bases; nucleotides outside the gene matches: 9. CDR1 and CDR2 (germline): LNHDA, SQIVND (reference sequence). The CDR3 region has the DNA TGTGCCAGTAGTATAGGTGGGACAGGACCTATGGGCTACACCTTC. As protein: CASSIGGTGPMGYTF.

This chain links TRBV5-1 with TRBJ2-7; D uncertain. The V gene's germline CDR1 is SGHRS and CDR2 YFSETQ. This CDR3 has 13 residues. The V gene lost 7 bases and the J gene lost 0 bases, with 11 bases spanning the gap. CDR3 nucleotide sequence: TGCGCCAGCGTCCCGTATAGCTCCTACGAGCAGTACGTC. Translated, it gives CASVPYSSYEQYV.

This clone occurred a few times. J is TRBJ2-5 and V is TRBV5-6, with a weak D call TRBD1 (6 bases). The CDR3 length is 14 residues. Germline lookup yields CDR1 SGHDT and CDR2 YYEEEE. The V end lost 4 bases, the J end lost 9 bases, and 19 bases lay between the germline ends. CDR3 bases: TGTGCCAGCAGCCAGGGGTCCTTCATTCGGGCCCAGTACTTC. Translating gives CASSQGSFIRAQYF. The full variable domain, its missing parts supplied by reference TRBV5-6 and TRBJ2-5, is DAGVTQSPTHLIKTRGQQVTLRCSPKSGHDTVSWYQQALGQGPQFIFQYYEEEERQRGNFPDRFSGHQFPNYSSELNVNALLLGDSALYLCASSQGSFIRAQYFGPGTRLLVL.

V and J are TRBV4-1 and TRBJ1-2, with 7 bases lining up with TRBD1. Germline CDR1 reads MGHRA; CDR2 reads YSYEKL. CDR3 length: 15 residues. J was trimmed by 0 bases and V by 6 bases; bases with no gene match: 7. This CDR3 reads CASRLGQASNYGYTF. In nucleotides, the CDR3 is TGCGCCAGCAGGCTCGGACAGGCTTCTAACTATGGCTACACCTTC.

This clone was picked up one time. The genes are TRBV6-2 or TRBV6-3 and TRBJ1-2; 8 nucleotides agree with TRBD1. The CDR3 contains 15 residues. From germline, CDR1 is MNHEY and CDR2 SVGEGT. V was pared by 4 bases and J by 3 bases, with 7 bases of the junction left unmatched. CDR3 coding DNA: TGTGCCAGCAGTTTGACAGGGGCGTTGGACTATGGCTACACCTTC. Protein product: CASSLTGALDYGYTF.

The chain uses TRBV6-5 and TRBJ2-2; D might be TRBD1 (5 bases). Trimming shortened V by 8 bases and J by 0 bases, and 10 bases separated the two germline ends. Germline V gene lookup returns CDR1 MNHEY and CDR2 SVGAGI. The CDR3 length is 14 residues. The CDR3 region has the DNA TGTGCCAGCTTTTCACAGGCGAACACCGGGGAGCTGTTTTTT. It is translated as CASFSQANTGELFF.